The clone carrying this T cell receptor beta chain was detected a few times. The sample is drawn from a study of immune cell composition in non-small cell lung cancer. Data came from immunoSEQ multiplex PCR; TCRdb stores just in-frame clones and leaves some out. The sample has 2,000 to 3,000 clones, roughly four fifths seen once. V was clipped by 1 base and J by 4 bases, with 10 bases between them. CDR1 is SEHNR, CDR2 FQNEAQ, per germline (reference sequence). The CDR3 is 14 residues long. A further study also used this sample, focusing on CD4 T cells in lung cancer. That study reports: Some blood responses might reflect in vitro priming of naive T cells.

The chain has TRBV7-9 and TRBJ1-2; possibly TRBD1 for D (5 bases). The TCR comes from a human donor with non-small cell lung cancer. Sequencing used lung tumor tissue. The CDR3 sequence: CASSLGQGSYGYTF. The CDR3 DNA is TGTGCCAGCAGCTTAGGGCAGGGATCCTATGGCTACACCTTC. The whole variable domain, filled in from reference TRBV7-9 and TRBJ1-2, reads DTGVSQNPRHKITKRGQNVTFRCDPISEHNRLYWYRQTLGQGPEFLTYFQNEAQLEKSRLLSDRFSAERPKGSFSTLEIQRTEQGDSAMYLCASSLGQGSYGYTFGSGTRLTVV.